The 7 T cell receptor beta chains listed next were all sequenced from one sample in a study of CD8 T cells in Susac syndrome. The authors reverse transcribed roughly 0.5 to 1 ug RNA with random hexamers. TCRdb reprocessed the immunoSEQ multiplex PCR reads via MiXCR and lists one record per CDR3 protein. The sample holds 55,000 to 85,000 distinct CDR3 sequences, nearly 96% seen once. The sequenced sample consisted of CD4+ T cells from PBMCs. The receptor source for this set is a human donor with multiple sclerosis.

The chain uses TRBV29-1 and TRBJ2-3; the match to TRBD2 covers 13 bases. CDR3 length equals 18 residues. V shed 3 bases, J shed 1 base, and the junction held 10 bases outside the gene matches. Germline loops: CDR1 SQVTM, CDR2 ANQGSEA. The CDR3 reads CSVESGLAGTRGTDTQYF. The CDR3 nucleotides are TGCAGCGTTGAGTCGGGACTAGCGGGGACCCGGGGCACAGATACGCAGTATTTT.

This chain links TRBV20-1 with TRBJ2-1; 8 nucleotides agree with TRBD1. CDR3 length: 14 amino acids. The trim removed 2 bases at V and 9 bases at J, leaving 9 bases unmatched. Germline loops: CDR1 DFQATT, CDR2 SNEGSKA (reference sequence). Here the CDR3 DNA reads TGCAGTGCTAGACTAGGGACAGGCCGGGGTGAGCAGTTCTTC. Translation gives CSARLGTGRGEQFF.

The V gene is TRBV7-2, the J gene TRBJ2-1; D is ambiguous. Germline CDR1 is SGHTA and CDR2 is FQGNSA. CDR3 length equals 14 residues. V lost 0 bases and J lost 9, with 12 bases in between. CDR3 bases: TGTGCCAGCAGCTTAGCGCCCGCCTGGGGTGAGCAGTTCTTC. As protein: CASSLAPAWGEQFF.

The chain recombines TRBV3-1 with TRBJ1-3; D not certain. The germline gives CDR1 LGHDT, CDR2 YNNKEL (reference sequence). This CDR3 contains 15 residues. V was cut by 0 bases and J by 8 bases, with 14 bases left in between. The CDR3 nucleotides are TGTGCCAGCAGCCAAGATTTCAGAAGAGGGTACACCATATATTTT. Its translation is CASSQDFRRGYTIYF. The full variable domain, with the rest looked up from reference TRBV3-1 and TRBJ1-3, is DTAVSQTPKYLVTQMGNDKSIKCEQNLGHDTMYWYKQDSKKFLKIMFSYNNKELIINETVPNRFSPKSPDKAHLNLHINSLELGDSAVYFCASSQDFRRGYTIYFGEGSWLTVV.

This chain uses TRBV18 with TRBJ1-5; no definite D call. Looked up from germline, CDR1 is KGHSH and CDR2 is LQKENI. Trimming took 6 bases from V and 5 from J, leaving 8 bases between them. There are 12 residues in the CDR3. The CDR3 nucleotides read TGTGCCAGCTCCCAAGCCGATCAGCCCCAGCATTTT. As protein: CASSQADQPQHF.

The genes are TRBV7-2 and TRBJ2-3; D is possibly TRBD1 (6 bases). The CDR3 has 14 amino acids. The ends were cut back, 8 bases at V and 2 bases at J, with 14 bases in the middle. Germline V CDR1 and CDR2: SGHTA, FQGNSA. This CDR3 reads CASGPQGYTDTQYF. The CDR3 DNA follows: TGTGCCAGCGGACCACAGGGTTACACAGATACGCAGTATTTT.

The chain recombines TRBV7-9 with TRBJ2-1; perhaps TRBD1 as D (5 bases). Per the germline V gene, CDR1 is SEHNR and CDR2 is FQNEAQ (reference sequence). The CDR3 consists of 14 residues. The V end lost 1 base, the J end lost 6 bases, and 10 bases lay between the germline ends. The CDR3 coding sequence is TGTGCCAGCAGCTTAGAGGGGCCCATCAATGAGCAGTTCTTC. It yields the protein CASSLEGPINEQFF.